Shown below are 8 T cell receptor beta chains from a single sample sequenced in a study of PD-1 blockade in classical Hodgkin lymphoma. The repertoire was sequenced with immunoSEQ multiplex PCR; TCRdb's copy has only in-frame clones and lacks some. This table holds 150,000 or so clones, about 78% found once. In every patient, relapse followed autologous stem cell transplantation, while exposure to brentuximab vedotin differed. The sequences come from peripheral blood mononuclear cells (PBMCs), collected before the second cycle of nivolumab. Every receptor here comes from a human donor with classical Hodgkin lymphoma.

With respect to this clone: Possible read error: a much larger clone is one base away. In DNA form, the CDR3 reads TGCGCCAGCAGCTTGGAGGGCACTGAAGCTTTCTTT. Encoded protein: CASSLEGTEAFF. This chain uses TRBV5-1 with TRBJ1-1; D not resolved. This CDR3 comprises 12 residues. Germline V CDR1 and CDR2: SGHRS, YFSETQ. Trimming took 0 bases from V and 4 from J, leaving 4 bases between them.

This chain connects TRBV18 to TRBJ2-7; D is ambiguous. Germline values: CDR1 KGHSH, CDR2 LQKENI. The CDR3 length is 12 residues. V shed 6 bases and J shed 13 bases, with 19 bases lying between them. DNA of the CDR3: TGTGCCAGCTCCCCGCGGCAGGCCCCCCACTACTTC. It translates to CASSPRQAPHYF. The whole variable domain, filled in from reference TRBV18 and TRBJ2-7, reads NAGVMQNPRHLVRRRGQEARLRCSPMKGHSHVYWYRQLPEEGLKFMVYLQKENIIDESGMPKERFSAEFPKEGPSILRIQQVVRGDSAAYFCASSPRQAPHYFGPGTRLTVT.

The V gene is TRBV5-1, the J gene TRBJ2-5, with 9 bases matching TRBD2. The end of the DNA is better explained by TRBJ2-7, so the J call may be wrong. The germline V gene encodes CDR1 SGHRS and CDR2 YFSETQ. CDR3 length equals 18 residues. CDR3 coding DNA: TGCGCCAGCAGCTTGATAGTTAGCGGGAGCCCCACTTCGGGCGAGCAGTACTTC. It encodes CASSLIVSGSPTSGEQYF.

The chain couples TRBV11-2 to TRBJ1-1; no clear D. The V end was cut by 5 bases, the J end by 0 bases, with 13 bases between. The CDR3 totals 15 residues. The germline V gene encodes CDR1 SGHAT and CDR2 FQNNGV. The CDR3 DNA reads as TGTGCCAGCAGCGGAGATGGGAGGGTGAACACTGAAGCTTTCTTT. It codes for CASSGDGRVNTEAFF.

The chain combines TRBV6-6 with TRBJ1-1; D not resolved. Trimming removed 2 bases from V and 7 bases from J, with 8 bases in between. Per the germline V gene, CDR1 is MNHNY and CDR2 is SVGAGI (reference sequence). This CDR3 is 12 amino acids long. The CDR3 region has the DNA TGTGCCAGCAGTTACGAGACGGGTGAAGCTTTCTTT. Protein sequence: CASSYETGEAFF.

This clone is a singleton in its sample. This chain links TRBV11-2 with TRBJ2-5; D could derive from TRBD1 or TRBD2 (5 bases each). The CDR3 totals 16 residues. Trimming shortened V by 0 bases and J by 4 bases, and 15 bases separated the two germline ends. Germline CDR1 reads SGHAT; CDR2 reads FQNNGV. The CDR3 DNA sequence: TGTGCCAGCAGCTTAGATCGTCTTGCAGGGAGAGAGACCCAGTACTTC. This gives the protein CASSLDRLAGRETQYF. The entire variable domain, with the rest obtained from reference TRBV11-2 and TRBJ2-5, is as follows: EAGVAQSPRYKIIEKRQSVAFWCNPISGHATLYWYQQILGQGPKLLIQFQNNGVVDDSQLPKDRFSAERLKGVDSTLKIQPAKLEDSAVYLCASSLDRLAGRETQYFGPGTRLLVL.

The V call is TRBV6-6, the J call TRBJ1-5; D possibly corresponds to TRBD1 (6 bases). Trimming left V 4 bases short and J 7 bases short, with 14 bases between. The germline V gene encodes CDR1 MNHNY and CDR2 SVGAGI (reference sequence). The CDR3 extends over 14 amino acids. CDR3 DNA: TGTGCCAGCAGTTCGGGGTCCGGGGGCCAGCCCCAGCATTTT. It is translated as CASSSGSGGQPQHF.

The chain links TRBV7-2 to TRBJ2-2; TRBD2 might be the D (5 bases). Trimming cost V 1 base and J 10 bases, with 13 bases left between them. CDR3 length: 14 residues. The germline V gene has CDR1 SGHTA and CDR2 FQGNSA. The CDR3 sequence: CASSLVASSSELFF. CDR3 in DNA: TGTGCCAGCAGCTTAGTAGCATCTAGCTCGGAGCTGTTTTTT.